This T cell receptor beta chain originates from a study of blood T cells in healthy people across ages. Study background: About one barcoded TCR beta cDNA was captured per two T cells.

Together with a sample-barcoded 5' primer, a J-beta primer mix was included in a second PCR lasting about 6 to 11 cycles. TCRdb reprocessed the 5' RACE reads via MiXCR and lists one record per CDR3 protein. The repertoire consists of hundreds of thousands of distinct CDR3 sequences, with about 20% occurring once and the leading ten covering around 22%. Findings and limits, study-wide: Diversity figures based on one million T cells were deemed too low.

On this clonotype: What it recognizes is unknown.

The CDR3 consists of 14 residues. Sequencing was done on a sample of blood. The clonotype comes from a man aged 65 to 79 in good health. This rearrangement joins TRBV12-3 or TRBV12-4 to TRBJ2-5, with 7 bases matching TRBD2. With the DNA end fitting TRBJ2-1 better, the J assignment may be wrong. Here the CDR3 DNA reads TGTGCCAGCAGTTTGGGAGGTGGGAGGGATGAGCAGTTCTTC. It specifies CASSLGGGRDEQFF.